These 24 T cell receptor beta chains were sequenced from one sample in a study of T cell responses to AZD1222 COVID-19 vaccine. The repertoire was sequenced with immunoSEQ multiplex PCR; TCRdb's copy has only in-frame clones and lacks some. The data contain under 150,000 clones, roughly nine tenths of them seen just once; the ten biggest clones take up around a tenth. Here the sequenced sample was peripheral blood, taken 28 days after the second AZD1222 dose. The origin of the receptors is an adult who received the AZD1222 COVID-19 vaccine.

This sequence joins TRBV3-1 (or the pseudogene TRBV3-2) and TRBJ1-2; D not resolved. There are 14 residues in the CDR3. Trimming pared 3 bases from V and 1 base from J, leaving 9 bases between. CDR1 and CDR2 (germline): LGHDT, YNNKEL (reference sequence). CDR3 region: CASSQAWSNYGYTF. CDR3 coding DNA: TGTGCCAGCAGCCAGGCTTGGAGTAACTATGGCTACACCTTC.

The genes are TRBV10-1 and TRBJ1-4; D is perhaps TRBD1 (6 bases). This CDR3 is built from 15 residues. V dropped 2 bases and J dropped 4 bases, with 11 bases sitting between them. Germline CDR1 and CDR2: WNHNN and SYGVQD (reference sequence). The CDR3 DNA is TGCGCCAGCAGTGAGGGACAGCGAGATAATGAAAAACTGTTTTTT. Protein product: CASSEGQRDNEKLFF.

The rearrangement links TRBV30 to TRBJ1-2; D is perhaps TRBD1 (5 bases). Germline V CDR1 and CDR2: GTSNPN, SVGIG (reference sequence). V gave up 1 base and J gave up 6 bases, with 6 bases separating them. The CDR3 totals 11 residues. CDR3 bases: TGTGCCTGGAGTGCGGGGCATGGCTACACCTTC. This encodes CAWSAGHGYTF.

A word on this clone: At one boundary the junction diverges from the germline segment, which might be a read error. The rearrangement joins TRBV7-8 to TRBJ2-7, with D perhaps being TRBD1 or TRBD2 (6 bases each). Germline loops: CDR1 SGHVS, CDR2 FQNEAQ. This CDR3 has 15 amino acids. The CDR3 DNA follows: TGTGCCAGCAGCATAGGGGACTCCGGGGGCTACGAGCAGTGCTTC. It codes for CASSIGDSGGYEQCF.

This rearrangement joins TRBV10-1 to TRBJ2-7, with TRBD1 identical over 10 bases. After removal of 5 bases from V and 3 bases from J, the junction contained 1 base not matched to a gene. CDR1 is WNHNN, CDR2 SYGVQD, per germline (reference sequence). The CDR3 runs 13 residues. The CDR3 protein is CASSWTGGYEQYF. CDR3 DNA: TGCGCCAGCAGTTGGACAGGGGGCTACGAGCAGTACTTC.

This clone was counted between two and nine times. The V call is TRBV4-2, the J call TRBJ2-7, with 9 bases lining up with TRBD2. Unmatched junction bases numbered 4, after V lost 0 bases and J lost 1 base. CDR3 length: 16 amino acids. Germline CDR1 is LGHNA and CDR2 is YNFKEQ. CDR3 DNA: TGTGCCAGCAGCCAAGAAGCGGGGGGTCCATCCTACGAGCAGTACTTC. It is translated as CASSQEAGGPSYEQYF.

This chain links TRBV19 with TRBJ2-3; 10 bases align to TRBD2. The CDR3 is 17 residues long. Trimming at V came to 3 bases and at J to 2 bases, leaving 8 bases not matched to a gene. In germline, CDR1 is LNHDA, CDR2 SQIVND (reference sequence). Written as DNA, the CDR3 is TGTGCCAGTAGTATTCAAACGACTAGCGGGTTCACAGATACGCAGTATTTT. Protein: CASSIQTTSGFTDTQYF.

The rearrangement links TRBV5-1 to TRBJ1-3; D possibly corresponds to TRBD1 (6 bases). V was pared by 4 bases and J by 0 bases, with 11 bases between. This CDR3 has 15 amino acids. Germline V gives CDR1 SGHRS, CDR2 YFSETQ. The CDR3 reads CASSPDSLSGNTIYF. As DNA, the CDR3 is TGCGCCAGCAGCCCGGACAGCCTCTCTGGAAACACCATATATTTT.

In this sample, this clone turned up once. The CDR3 DNA follows: TGTGCCAGCACCCGGGGGGGCGGGGGCACTGAAGCTTTCTTT. Amino acids: CASTRGGGGTEAFF. This chain links TRBV28 with TRBJ1-1; a weak D match, TRBD1 (6 bases). V was cut by 7 bases and J by 4 bases, with 16 bases left in between. The germline V gene encodes CDR1 MDHEN and CDR2 SYDVKM. The CDR3 runs to 14 residues.

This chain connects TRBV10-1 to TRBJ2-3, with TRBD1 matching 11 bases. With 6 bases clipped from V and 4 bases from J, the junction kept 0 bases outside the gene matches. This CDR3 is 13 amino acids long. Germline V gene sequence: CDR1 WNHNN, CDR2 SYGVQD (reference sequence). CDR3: CASRGQGADTQYF. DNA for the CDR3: TGCGCCAGCAGGGGACAGGGGGCAGATACGCAGTATTTT.

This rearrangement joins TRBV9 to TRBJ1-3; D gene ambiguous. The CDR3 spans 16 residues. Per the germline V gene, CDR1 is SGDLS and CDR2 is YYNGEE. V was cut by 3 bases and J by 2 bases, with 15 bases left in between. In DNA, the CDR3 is TGTGCCAGCAGCGCCGCCGTTGGTGAGGCTGGAAACACCATATATTTT. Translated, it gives CASSAAVGEAGNTIYF. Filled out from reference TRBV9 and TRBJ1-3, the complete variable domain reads DSGVTQTPKHLITATGQRVTLRCSPRSGDLSVYWYQQSLDQGLQFLIQYYNGEERAKGNILERFSAQQFPDLHSELNLSSLELGDSALYFCASSAAVGEAGNTIYFGEGSWLTVV.

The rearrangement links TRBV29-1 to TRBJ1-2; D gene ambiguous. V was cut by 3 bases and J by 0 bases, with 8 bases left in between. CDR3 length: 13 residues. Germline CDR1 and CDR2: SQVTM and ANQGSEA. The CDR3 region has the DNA TGCAGCGTTGATACCGGAGCTAACTATGGCTACACCTTC. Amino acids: CSVDTGANYGYTF.

The CDR3 loop is CASSLTGTEALANYGYTF. The CDR3 DNA sequence: TGTGCCAGCAGCTTAACAGGGACGGAGGCATTAGCTAACTATGGCTACACCTTC. This rearrangement joins TRBV7-3 to TRBJ1-2, with D perhaps matching TRBD1 (5 bases). Germline V CDR1 and CDR2: SGHTA, FQGTGA. The CDR3 loop spans 18 amino acids. Trimming stripped 0 bases from V and 0 bases from J, with 17 bases between. The full variable domain, with the rest looked up from reference TRBV7-3 and TRBJ1-2, is GAGVSQTPSNKVTEKGKYVELRCDPISGHTALYWYRQSLGQGPEFLIYFQGTGAADDSGLPNDRFFAVRPEGSVSTLKIQRTERGDSAVYLCASSLTGTEALANYGYTFGSGTRLTVV.

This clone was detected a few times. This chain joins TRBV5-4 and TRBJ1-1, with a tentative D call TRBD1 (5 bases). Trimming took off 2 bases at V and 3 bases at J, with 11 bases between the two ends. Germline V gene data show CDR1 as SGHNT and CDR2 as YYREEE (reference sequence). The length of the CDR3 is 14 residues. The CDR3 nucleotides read TGTGCCAGCAGCTTCGGGGGAGCCTACACTGAAGCTTTCTTT. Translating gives CASSFGGAYTEAFF.

This CDR3 reads CSVTSTGQRSSYEQYF. The CDR3 DNA follows: TGCAGCGTCACGTCAACCGGACAGCGGAGCTCCTACGAGCAGTACTTC. The J gene is TRBJ2-7, the V gene TRBV29-1, with D perhaps matching TRBD1 (6 bases). CDR1 and CDR2 from the germline V gene are SQVTM and ANQGSEA. V was shortened by 6 bases and J by 0 bases, with 21 bases between the two germline ends. This CDR3 spans 16 amino acids.

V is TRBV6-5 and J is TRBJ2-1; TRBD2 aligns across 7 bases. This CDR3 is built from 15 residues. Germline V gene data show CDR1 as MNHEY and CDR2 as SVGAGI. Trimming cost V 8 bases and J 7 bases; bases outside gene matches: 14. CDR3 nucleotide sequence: TGTGCCAGCCGCCTTGATGCGGGAGAGGAGAATGAGCAGTTCTTC. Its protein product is CASRLDAGEENEQFF.

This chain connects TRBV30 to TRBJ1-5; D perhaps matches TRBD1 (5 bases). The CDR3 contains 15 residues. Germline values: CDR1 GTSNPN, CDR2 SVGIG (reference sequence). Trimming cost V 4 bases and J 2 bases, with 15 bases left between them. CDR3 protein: CAWTPPGTRNQPQHF. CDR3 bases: TGTGCCTGGACCCCCCCGGGGACGCGCAATCAGCCCCAGCATTTT.

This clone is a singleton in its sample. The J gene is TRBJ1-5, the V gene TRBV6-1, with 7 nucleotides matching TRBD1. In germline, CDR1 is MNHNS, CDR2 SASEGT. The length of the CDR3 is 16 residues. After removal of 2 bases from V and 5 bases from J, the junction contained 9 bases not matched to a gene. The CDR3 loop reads CASSERVDRVDQPQHF. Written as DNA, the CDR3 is TGTGCCAGCAGTGAACGGGTCGACAGGGTCGATCAGCCCCAGCATTTT.

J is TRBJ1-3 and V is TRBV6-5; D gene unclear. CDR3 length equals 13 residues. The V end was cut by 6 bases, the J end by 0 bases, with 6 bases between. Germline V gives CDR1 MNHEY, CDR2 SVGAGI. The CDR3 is CASRSPSGNTIYF. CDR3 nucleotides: TGTGCCAGCAGGAGTCCCTCTGGAAACACCATATATTTT.

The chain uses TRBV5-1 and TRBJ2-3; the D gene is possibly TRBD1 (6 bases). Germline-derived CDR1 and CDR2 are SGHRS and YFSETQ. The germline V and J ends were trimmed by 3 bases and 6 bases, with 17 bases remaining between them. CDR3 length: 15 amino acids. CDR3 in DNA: TGCGCCAGCAGCTATTACTTGGGGGCAGGGGATACGCAGTATTTT. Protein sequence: CASSYYLGAGDTQYF.

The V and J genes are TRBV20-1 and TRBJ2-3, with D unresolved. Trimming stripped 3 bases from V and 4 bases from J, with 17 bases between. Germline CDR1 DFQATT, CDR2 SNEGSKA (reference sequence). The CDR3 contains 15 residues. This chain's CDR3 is CSASTLQTSADTQYF. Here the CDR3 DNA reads TGCAGTGCTAGTACCCTACAGACGTCGGCAGATACGCAGTATTTT.

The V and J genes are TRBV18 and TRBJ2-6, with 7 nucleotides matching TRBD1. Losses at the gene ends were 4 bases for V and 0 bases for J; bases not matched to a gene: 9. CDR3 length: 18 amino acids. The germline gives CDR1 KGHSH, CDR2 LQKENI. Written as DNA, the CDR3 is TGTGCCAGCTCACTCCCGACAGGGTTTGGCTCTGGGGCCAACGTCCTGACTTTC. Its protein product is CASSLPTGFGSGANVLTF.

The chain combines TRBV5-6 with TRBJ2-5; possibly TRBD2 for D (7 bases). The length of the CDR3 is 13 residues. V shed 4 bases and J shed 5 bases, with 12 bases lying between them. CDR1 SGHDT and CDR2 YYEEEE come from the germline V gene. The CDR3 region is CASSPGGLETQYF. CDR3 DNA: TGTGCCAGCAGCCCGGGGGGCCTGGAGACCCAGTACTTC.

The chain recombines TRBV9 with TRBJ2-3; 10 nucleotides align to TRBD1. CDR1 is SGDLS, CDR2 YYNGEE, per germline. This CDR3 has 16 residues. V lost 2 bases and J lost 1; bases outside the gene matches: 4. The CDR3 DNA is TGTGCCAGCAGCGTCACCGGACAGGGGGGCACAGATACGCAGTATTTT. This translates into CASSVTGQGGTDTQYF.